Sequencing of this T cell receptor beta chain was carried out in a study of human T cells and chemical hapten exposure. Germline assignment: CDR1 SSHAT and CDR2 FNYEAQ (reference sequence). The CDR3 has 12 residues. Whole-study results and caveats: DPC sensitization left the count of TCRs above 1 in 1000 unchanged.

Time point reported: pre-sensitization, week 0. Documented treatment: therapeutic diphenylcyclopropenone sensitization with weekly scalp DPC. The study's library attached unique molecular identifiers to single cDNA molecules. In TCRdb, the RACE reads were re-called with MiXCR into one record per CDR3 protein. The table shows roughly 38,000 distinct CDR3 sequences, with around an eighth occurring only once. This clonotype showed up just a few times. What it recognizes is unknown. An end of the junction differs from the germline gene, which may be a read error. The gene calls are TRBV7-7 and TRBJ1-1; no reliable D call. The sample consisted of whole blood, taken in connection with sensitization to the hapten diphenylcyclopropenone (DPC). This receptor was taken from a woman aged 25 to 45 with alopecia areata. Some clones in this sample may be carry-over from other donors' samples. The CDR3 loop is CASSPLNTEAFF. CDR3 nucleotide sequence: TGTGCTAGCAGCCCTTTGAACACTGAAGCTTTCTTT.